This T cell receptor (beta chain) was retrieved from a study of cytomegalovirus exposure and HLA in healthy donors (dated by TCRdb to about 2017). About the study as a whole: An earlier analysis of approximately 640 of the donors reported 250 to 300 Gb of sequence data and some 120 million unique TCR beta sequences from about 179 million T cells. HLA typing covered class I and class II loci at four-digit resolution. A handful of DR-DQ haplotypes were handled as single units for association and clustering because linkage in the cohort was strong. Of the approximately 400 genotyped donors, over 70% fell in the genetic ancestry cluster associated with self-reported Caucasian donors. The aim of the study was to test whether cataloging public T cell receptors could identify signatures of past pathogen exposure. About 300 gigabases of sequencing data and tens of millions of unique TCR sequences were included in an early release covering about 700 HLA-typed donors. Across roughly 420 genotyped donors of the cohort, an average of about 240,000 unique TCR beta nucleotide sequences per donor were sequenced, and roughly 18% of those sequences were non-productive. The study combined high-throughput TCR immunosequencing, statistical association of individual TCRs with disease status, and machine learning to predict cytomegalovirus infection status. To decide whether each TCR beta V gene segment behaved as functional or pseudogenic, an earlier analysis of some 600 of the donors relied on high-throughput TCR beta sequencing. Rather than drawing on any new phenotypic data, the later analysis identified candidate immune exposures from TCR beta sequences and the way those sequences occurred across donors. Every repertoire in the discovery cohort had been generated on one and the same sequencing platform. Donor age, sex, ethnicity and CMV serostatus were compiled alongside the repertoire data. In addition to the first cohort of 650 to 800 subjects, a separate validation cohort of 100 to 150 different subjects was used. A later genetic analysis took genome-wide SNP genotypes for about 65% of the 666 donors and used that subset as a discovery cohort. A later analysis re-analyzed previously published TCR beta repertoires from roughly 690 donors and added high-resolution HLA genotyping to study TCR occurrence patterns. The study profiled the T cell repertoires of 666 subjects by immunosequencing and related them to cytomegalovirus serostatus. The number of donors typed differed by locus, with roughly 620-630 for A, B, C, DRB1 and DQB1, around 500 for DQA1, 600 to 610 for DPA1, and roughly 450 for DPB1. The research as a whole found: A later genetic analysis associated a missense DCLRE1C variant with V-gene and J-gene trimming of TCR beta chains, and an independent cohort replicated the association. A group of highly shared sequence variants was considered likely to be a technical artifact of the sequencing pipeline. Assigning TCR associations to individual alleles was difficult when HLA alleles, especially DR and DQ, strongly co-occurred. Because some donors lacked HLA typing at each locus, the association tests relied only on the typed subset. In a later analysis, more than 15,000 TCR beta sequences were associated with specific HLA alleles at a false discovery rate of 0.05. While some public TCRs were present in many individuals, most TCR sequences turned up only very rarely across donors. Linkage disequilibrium might explain the correlated functional status among segregating V segments, but an unknown experimental factor could not be ruled out. The classifier was reported to diagnose cytomegalovirus status with high specificity and sensitivity in both the original cohort and the validation cohort. Some IMGT-functional V segments, including TRBV6-2 and TRBV6-3, could not be told apart with the 87-base-pair reads, so those segments were excluded. The presence/absence analyses assumed that sequencing depth was roughly uniform across donors, and that assumption may not be true. The earlier analysis of around 600 of the donors excluded 15 to 20 rarely observed V segments, including chromosome 9 orphons, because counts were too low. According to a later genetic analysis, donors in an Asian-associated ancestry cluster had fewer N-insertions in productive TCRs than the roughly 700-donor mean. A total of 150 or so TCR beta chains were listed by the study as associated with cytomegalovirus. According to a later analysis, TCR association rates differed among HLA loci, with DRB1 alleles showing the most associated TCRs and HLA-C alleles showing the fewest. In vitro tests confirmed that three of the cytomegalovirus-associated TCR beta chains recognize cytomegalovirus antigens. In a later analysis, most CMV-associated TCR beta chains were found to appear HLA-restricted, with HLA associations seemingly driven largely by CMV exposure. Immune exposure information for the cohort was limited to CMV serostatus. A further reported finding was that TCR beta sequences accurately predicted the HLA-A and HLA-B alleles for most subjects in the first cohort. In an earlier analysis of a few hundred of the donors, most TCR beta V segments were observed in productive rearrangements about 87% or about 30% of the time, broadly matching IMGT annotations. In a later analysis, several top co-occurrence clusters were reported to appear linked to parvovirus B19, influenza, CMV and Epstein-Barr virus. The authors suggested that the approach could potentially be extended to other disease states and immunological phenotypes. Only TCR beta chains were sequenced in this cohort, and the absence of alpha or paired-chain data limited detectable features. A later analysis found that HLA-associated TCR beta chains were more clonally expanded and had lower generation probabilities than equally common non-associated chains.

The library was prepared using the immunoSEQ multiplex PCR assay. For the multiplex PCR, a mixture combining 60 forward primers for TCR Vbeta segments and 13 reverse primers for TCR Jbeta segments was used. The CDR3 region of rearranged TCR beta genes was amplified from genomic DNA by a multiplex PCR assay. Amplified TCR beta libraries were sequenced as 87-base-pair reads on the Illumina HiSeq System. As for how the authors treated the data: In a later analysis, some 80 million unique TCR beta chains were counted across the 650 to 750 repertoires, and roughly 11 million of these chains were shared by at least two donors. To remove PCR and sequencing errors, raw reads were error-corrected and collapsed into unique sequences using a nearest-neighbor algorithm that merged closely related sequences. V, D and J gene segments were assigned by aligning CDR3 sequences to IMGT reference sequences. For a sequence to be retained, a match of at least six nucleotides was required to both a V gene segment and a J gene segment. Rearrangements were called productive when the CDR3 lacked stop codons and stayed in frame with V and J; all others were non-productive. CDR3 was defined according to IMGT convention as the region running from the second conserved V-encoded cysteine to the conserved J-encoded phenylalanine. In an earlier analysis of around 570 of the donors, sequences lacking an unambiguous match to a single V gene segment were excluded. An earlier analysis of 500 to 700 of the donors classified V segments as functional when productive rearrangements were above 56.7% and as segregating when the standard deviation between donors was above 5%. A statistical classification framework was developed to diagnose cytomegalovirus status using the catalog of TCR beta chain sequences. In a later analysis, V and J genes were assigned by comparing TCR nucleotide sequences against IMGT/GENE-DB human TR gene sequences. A later analysis assigned CDR3 sequences and most-parsimonious VDJ recombination scenarios with the TCRdist pipeline. In a later analysis, each TCR beta chain was defined by its CDR3 amino acid sequence together with its V-gene family, and reads lacking a unique V-gene family were excluded. In a later analysis, fewer than 650 highly shared, low-generation-probability nucleotide sequences were removed to address suspected cross-contamination and a sequencing artifact. For each public chain, a later analysis derived a clonal expansion index from normalized ranks of inferred template counts within each repertoire. In a later analysis, generation probabilities were computed using a VDJ recombination model fitted to out-of-frame rearrangements, and the results were checked against IGoR. In a later analysis, TCR-TCR, TCR-HLA and TCR-CMV co-occurrence was scored with hypergeometric tests, and a repertoire-size bias correction was applied to TCR pairs. A later analysis estimated false discovery rates by permuting HLA or CMV assignments 20 times. In a later analysis, co-occurring TCRs were grouped using DBSCAN, and TCRdist sequence similarity was added for clustering within HLA-allele-positive subsets. Repertoires with fewer than 30,000 or more than 120,000 public chains, plus five repertoires with anomalous nucleotide sharing, were excluded from co-occurrence clustering. TCRdb stores this immuneACCESS table with in-frame sequences only. Part of the clones is absent; in the studies checked, under half of the shortfall reflects unresolved V genes, and no reason is known for the rest. D and trimming were read from the DNA, whereas the V and J calls and clone size are those reported in that table. The sample table records around 130,000 clones; 70% to 90% of these occur just once. The top ten constitute approximately 5.6% of the sample.

The cohort consisted of 650 to 850 healthy bone marrow donors. Cohort members were all nominally healthy when sampled, although unrecorded immune exposures were likely present. The donor tested CMV seropositive and was one of the 289 seropositive cohort members. A peripheral blood sample was provided by each donor, and peripheral blood mononuclear cells were used for TCR beta sequencing. The Qiagen DNeasy Blood Extraction Kit was used to extract genomic DNA from the blood cell samples. CDR1 ENHRY and CDR2 SYGVKD are derived from the germline V gene. The CDR3 sequence holds 14 residues, the cysteine and phenylalanine included. The kept DNA is CDR3 alone, 42 bases in frame from the first base. Trimmed from V: 6 bases; trimmed from J: 3 bases; junction bases lacking a gene match: 7. Comments on this clone: Its antigen target is currently unknown. Base qualities are missing; no much larger clone stands one base away.

The sequence derives from a woman in her thirties or forties in good health and CMV-seropositive. Recombination joined TRBV10-3 with TRBJ2-7; TRBD1 matches 8 bases in the middle. Sequencing was done on a sample of PBMCs. The CDR3 has the sequence CAIRGSGQDYEQYF. The DNA is as follows: TGTGCCATCAGGGGATCGGGACAGGACTACGAGCAGTACTTC.